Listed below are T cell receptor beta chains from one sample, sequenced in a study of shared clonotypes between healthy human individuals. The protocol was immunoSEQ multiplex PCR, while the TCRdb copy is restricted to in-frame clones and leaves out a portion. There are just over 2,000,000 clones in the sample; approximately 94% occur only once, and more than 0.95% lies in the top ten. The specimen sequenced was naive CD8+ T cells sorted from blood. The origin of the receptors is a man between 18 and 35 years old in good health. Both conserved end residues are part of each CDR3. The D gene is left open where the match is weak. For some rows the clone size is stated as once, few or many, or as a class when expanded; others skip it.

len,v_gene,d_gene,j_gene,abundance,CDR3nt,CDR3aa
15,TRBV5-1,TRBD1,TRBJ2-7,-,TGCGCCAGCACCCTAGGAGGGACAGGGGTTGTCGAGCAGTACTTC,CASTLGGTGVVEQYF
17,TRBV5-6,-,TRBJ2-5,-,TGTGCCAGCAGCTTGGAAGGGCGGCTAACCCACCAAGAGACCCAGTACTTC,CASSLEGRLTHQETQYF
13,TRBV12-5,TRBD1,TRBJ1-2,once,TGTGCTAGTGGTTTGGCGGGACAGCCCGGCTACACCTTC,CASGLAGQPGYTF
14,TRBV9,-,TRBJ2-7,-,TGTGCCAGCAGCGTAGGTGGCGATCCCTACGAGCAGTACTTC,CASSVGGDPYEQYF
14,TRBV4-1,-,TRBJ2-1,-,TGCGCCAGCAGCCAGCGAGGGGTTTACAATGAGCAGTTCTTC,CASSQRGVYNEQFF
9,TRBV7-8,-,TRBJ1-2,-,TGTGCCACCGCCCGTGGCTACACCTTC,CATARGYTF
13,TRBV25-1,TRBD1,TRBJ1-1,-,TGTGCCAGCAGTAGACAGGGGCACACTGAAGCTTTCTTT,CASSRQGHTEAFF
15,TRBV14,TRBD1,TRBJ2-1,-,TGTGCCAGCAGCCAACTCTTCCGGGACAGCAATGAGCAGTTCTTC,CASSQLFRDSNEQFF
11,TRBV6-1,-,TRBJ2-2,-,TGTGCCAGCAGCCCCCCCGGGGAGCTGTTTTTT,CASSPPGELFF
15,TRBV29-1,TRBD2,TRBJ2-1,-,TGCAGCGTGAGGACTAGCGGTCGCCCCTACAATGAGCAGTTCTTC,CSVRTSGRPYNEQFF
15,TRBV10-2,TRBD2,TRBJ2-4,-,TGCGCCAGCAGTGAAGCGGGGGAAGCCAAAAACATTCAGTACTTC,CASSEAGEAKNIQYF
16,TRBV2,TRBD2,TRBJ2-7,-,TGTGCCAGCAGTGAGATAGGGACTAGCGGGGTCTACGAGCAGTACTTC,CASSEIGTSGVYEQYF
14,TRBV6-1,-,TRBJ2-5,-,TGTGCCAGCAGGTCCTACAGGGAGCCAGGGACCCAGTACTTC,CASRSYREPGTQYF
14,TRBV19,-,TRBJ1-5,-,TGTGCCAGTAGTATAGGGCAGGGCAATCAGCCCCAGCATTTT,CASSIGQGNQPQHF
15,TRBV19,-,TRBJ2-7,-,TGTGCCAGTAGTATAATGCAGGGGGGCCCCCACGAGCAGTACTTC,CASSIMQGGPHEQYF
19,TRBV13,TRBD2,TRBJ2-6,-,TGTGCCAGCAGCTTCAGCGGGGGGCCCCTTTACTCTGGGGCCAACGTCCTGACTTTC,CASSFSGGPLYSGANVLTF
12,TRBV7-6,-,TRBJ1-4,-,TGTGCCAGCAGCTTAGCAGGGGGGAAACTGTTTTTT,CASSLAGGKLFF
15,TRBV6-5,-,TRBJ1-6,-,TGTGCCAGCAGTTACAACCCAAGGGTTGGTTCACCCCTCCACTTT,CASSYNPRVGSPLHF
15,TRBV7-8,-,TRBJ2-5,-,TGTGCCAGCAGGAAGGGAATACCGAGACAAGAGACCCAGTACTTC,CASRKGIPRQETQYF
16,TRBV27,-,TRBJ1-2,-,TGTGCCAGCAGTTTACTCGGTCCCCTGTCGACAGCTGGCTACACCTTC,CASSLLGPLSTAGYTF
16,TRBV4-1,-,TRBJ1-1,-,TGCGCCAGCAGCCAAGTGATGTGGGGGCCGAGCACTGAAGCTTTCTTT,CASSQVMWGPSTEAFF
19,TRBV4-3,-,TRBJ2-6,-,TGCGCCAGCAGCCAAGATACTCATTATTCCCTCTCTGGGGCCAACGTCCTGACTTTC,CASSQDTHYSLSGANVLTF
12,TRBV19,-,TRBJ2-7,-,TGTGCCAGTAGTATAGGAGGGGACGAGCAGTACTTC,CASSIGGDEQYF
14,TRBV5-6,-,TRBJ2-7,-,TGTGCCAGCAGCTGGGGGCCGGACCCCTACGAGCAGTACTTC,CASSWGPDPYEQYF
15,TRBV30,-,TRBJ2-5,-,TGTGCCTGGAGCCTGGGGACTCGCCTCCAAGAGACCCAGTACTTC,CAWSLGTRLQETQYF
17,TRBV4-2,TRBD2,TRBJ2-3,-,TGTGCCAGCAGCCAAGTCCCGGGGGGGAGGGGCACAGATACGCAGTATTTT,CASSQVPGGRGTDTQYF